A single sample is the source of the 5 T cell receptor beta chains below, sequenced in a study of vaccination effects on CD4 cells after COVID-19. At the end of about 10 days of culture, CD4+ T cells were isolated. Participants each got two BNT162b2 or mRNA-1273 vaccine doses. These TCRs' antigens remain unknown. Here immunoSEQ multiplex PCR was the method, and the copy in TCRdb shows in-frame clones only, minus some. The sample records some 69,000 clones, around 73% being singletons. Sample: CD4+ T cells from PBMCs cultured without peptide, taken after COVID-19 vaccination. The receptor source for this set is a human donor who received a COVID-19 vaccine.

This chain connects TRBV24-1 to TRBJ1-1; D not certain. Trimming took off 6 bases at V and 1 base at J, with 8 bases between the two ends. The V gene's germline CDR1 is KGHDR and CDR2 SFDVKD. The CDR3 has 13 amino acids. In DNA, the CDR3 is TGTGCCACCAGTTGGGGAGGGAACACTGAAGCTTTCTTT. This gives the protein CATSWGGNTEAFF.

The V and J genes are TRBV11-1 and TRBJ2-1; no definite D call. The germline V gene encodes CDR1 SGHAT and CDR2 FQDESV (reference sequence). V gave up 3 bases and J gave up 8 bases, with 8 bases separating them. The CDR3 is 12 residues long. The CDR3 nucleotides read TGTGCCAGCAGCTTTATTGCTGATGAGCAGTTCTTC. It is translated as CASSFIADEQFF.

The CDR3 nucleotides read TGTGCCAGCAGCTTCGACGGACAGGGGATTCAGCCCCAGCATTTT. It is translated as CASSFDGQGIQPQHF. The V gene is TRBV7-2, the J gene TRBJ1-5, with 9 bases identical to TRBD1. With V trimmed by 3 bases and J by 6 bases, 6 bases remained unmatched. The V gene's germline CDR1 is SGHTA and CDR2 FQGNSA. CDR3 length: 15 residues.

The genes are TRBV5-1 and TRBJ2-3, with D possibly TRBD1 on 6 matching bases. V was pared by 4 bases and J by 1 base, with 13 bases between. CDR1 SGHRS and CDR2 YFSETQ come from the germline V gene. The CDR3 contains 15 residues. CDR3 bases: TGCGCCAGCAGCCTGGACAGTACAGGCACAGATACGCAGTATTTT. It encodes CASSLDSTGTDTQYF.

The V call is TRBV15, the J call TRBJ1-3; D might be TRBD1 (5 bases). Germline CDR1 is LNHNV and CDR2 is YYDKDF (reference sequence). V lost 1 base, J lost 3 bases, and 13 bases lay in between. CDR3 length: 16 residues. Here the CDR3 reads CATSRVSFTGGNTIYF. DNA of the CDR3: TGTGCCACCAGCAGAGTATCTTTCACAGGTGGAAACACCATATATTTT. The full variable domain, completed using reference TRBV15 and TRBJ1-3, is DAMVIQNPRYQVTQFGKPVTLSCSQTLNHNVMYWYQQKSSQAPKLLFHYYDKDFNNEADTPDNFQSRRPNTSFCFLDIRSPGLGDTAMYLCATSRVSFTGGNTIYFGEGSWLTVV.